These 29 T cell receptor beta chains came from one sample sequenced in a study of PD-1 blockade in classical Hodgkin lymphoma. The time point denotes: cycle 4 day 1 (C4D1), after about 6 weeks of nivolumab. With no exception, relapse followed autologous stem cell transplantation in all patients, and brentuximab vedotin exposure varied. Some clones are missing from TCRdb's copy, which holds only in-frame ones; the method was immunoSEQ multiplex PCR. Of about 89,000 clones in the sample, just over 90% are singletons; the top ten hold about 2.9%. Sequences were derived from peripheral blood mononuclear cells (PBMCs), sampled before the fourth cycle of nivolumab. The receptors stem from a human donor with classical Hodgkin lymphoma.

The chain recombines TRBV5-1 with TRBJ1-1; 7 bases line up with TRBD1. Germline V gives CDR1 SGHRS, CDR2 YFSETQ. V shed 0 bases, J shed 5 bases, and the junction held 4 bases outside the gene matches. The CDR3 length is 14 residues. The CDR3 DNA is TGCGCCAGCAGCTTGGAGGGGGCGAGAACTGAAGCTTTCTTT. This translates into CASSLEGARTEAFF.

The chain carries TRBV5-6 and TRBJ1-3, with 7 bases aligning to TRBD1. V dropped 0 bases and J dropped 4; count of bases not matched to a gene: 4. The CDR3 sequence is 15 residues long. Per germline, CDR1 SGHDT and CDR2 YYEEEE. CDR3 residues: CASSLVPGGGNTIYF. The CDR3 region has the DNA TGTGCCAGCAGCTTGGTACCAGGGGGAGGAAACACCATATATTTT.

This chain links TRBV11-3 with TRBJ2-3; 9 bases map to TRBD2. J lost 2 bases, V lost 6 bases, and 9 bases had no gene match. CDR3 length: 16 amino acids. Germline CDR1 and CDR2: SGHNT and YENEEA. The CDR3 DNA reads TGTGCCAGCAGTTTTACAGCGGGGGGTTTCACAGATACGCAGTATTTT. It codes for CASSFTAGGFTDTQYF.

The chain joins TRBV7-6 to TRBJ1-3, with D perhaps TRBD1 (5 bases). Trimming took off 1 base at V and 0 bases at J, with 7 bases between the two ends. The CDR3 runs to 15 residues. Germline-derived CDR1 and CDR2 are SGHVS and FNYEAQ. The CDR3 DNA sequence: TGTGCCAGCAGCTTAGAGGGGTCCTCTGGAAACACCATATATTTT. Translating gives CASSLEGSSGNTIYF.

The count of this clone is one. The J gene is TRBJ1-4, the V gene TRBV9, with D possibly matching TRBD1 (6 bases). The CDR3 loop spans 20 amino acids. V was clipped by 0 bases and J by 5 bases, with 26 bases between them. The V gene's germline CDR1 is SGDLS and CDR2 YYNGEE. The CDR3 bases are TGTGCCAGCAGCGTAGGAGGTTCCGGGGGCGCCCAAAACTTAAATGAAAAACTGTTTTTT. Translation gives CASSVGGSGGAQNLNEKLFF.

In nucleotides, the CDR3 is TGTGCCAGCAGCTTTAGCTCGGAAGAGACCCAGTACTTC. This translates into CASSFSSEETQYF. This rearrangement joins TRBV7-2 to TRBJ2-5; D is ambiguous. Trimming shortened V by 3 bases and J by 3 bases, and 8 bases separated the two germline ends. This CDR3 contains 13 residues. The germline CDR1 and CDR2 sequences are SGHTA and FQGNSA.

V is TRBV6-6 and J is TRBJ1-1; no reliable D call. V shed 2 bases and J shed 4 bases, with 11 bases lying between them. There are 14 residues in the CDR3. Germline CDR1 is MNHNY and CDR2 is SVGAGI (reference sequence). The CDR3 sequence is CASSYLGRSTEAFF. The DNA of the CDR3 is TGTGCCAGCAGTTACCTAGGGAGGAGCACTGAAGCTTTCTTT.

This chain connects TRBV5-6 to TRBJ2-2, with D possibly TRBD1 on 5 matching bases. From germline, CDR1 is SGHDT and CDR2 YYEEEE. Trimming took 1 base from V and 0 from J, leaving 13 bases between them. The CDR3 has 17 residues. The CDR3 DNA reads as TGTGCCAGCAGCTTGTTAGGGGCCGACACGAACACCGGGGAGCTGTTTTTT. Amino acids: CASSLLGADTNTGELFF.

The chain uses TRBV19 and TRBJ2-1; D might be TRBD1 (6 bases). V was trimmed by 8 bases and J by 3 bases, leaving 17 bases between them. The germline V gene encodes CDR1 LNHDA and CDR2 SQIVND (reference sequence). The CDR3 runs to 15 residues. The CDR3 DNA sequence: TGTGCCAGTGGGCCGACAGGTAGGGTCTACAATGAGCAGTTCTTC. Translation gives CASGPTGRVYNEQFF.

The chain uses TRBV18 and TRBJ2-1; D is possibly TRBD1 (5 bases). Trimming took 2 bases from V and 8 from J, leaving 13 bases between them. From germline, CDR1 is KGHSH and CDR2 LQKENI. The CDR3 contains 14 residues. In DNA, the CDR3 is TGTGCCAGCTCACCAAGGCAGGGAATGGATGAGCAGTTCTTC. Amino acid sequence: CASSPRQGMDEQFF.

The chain links TRBV5-1 to TRBJ2-3; D unresolved. The V and J ends lost 1 base and 6 bases respectively, with 12 bases between them. Germline CDR1 SGHRS, CDR2 YFSETQ. The CDR3 sequence is 14 residues long. CDR3 loop: CASSLPLASDTQYF. The CDR3 DNA reads TGCGCCAGCAGCTTGCCCCTGGCCTCCGATACGCAGTATTTT.

The rearrangement uses TRBV15 and TRBJ1-1; D perhaps matches TRBD1 (6 bases). Germline lookup yields CDR1 LNHNV and CDR2 YYDKDF (reference sequence). V lost 0 bases, J lost 2 bases, and 16 bases lay in between. The CDR3 has 17 residues. The DNA of the CDR3 is TGTGCCACCAGCAGAGAGGTACTTGGGGACATAAACACTGAAGCTTTCTTT. Residues: CATSREVLGDINTEAFF.

This clone was counted a single time. The J gene is TRBJ2-2, the V gene TRBV6-1; no clear D gene. V lost 7 bases to trimming and J lost 5 bases, with 11 bases between them. This CDR3 spans 13 amino acids. The germline gives CDR1 MNHNS, CDR2 SASEGT. CDR3 protein: CASTVVGTGELFF. For the CDR3, the DNA is TGTGCCAGCACGGTGGTTGGGACCGGGGAGCTGTTTTTT.

V and J are TRBV4-2 and TRBJ2-3; TRBD1 agrees at 9 bases. The J segment lost 2 bases and the V segment lost 2 bases, leaving 5 bases of the junction unmatched. The CDR3 length is 16 residues. CDR1 LGHNA and CDR2 YNFKEQ come from the germline V gene. The CDR3 reads CASSQTGGGFTDTQYF. The DNA for the CDR3 is TGTGCCAGCAGCCAAACAGGGGGCGGATTCACAGATACGCAGTATTTT.

The genes are TRBV5-8 and TRBJ1-4; D is perhaps TRBD1 (6 bases). V lost 0 bases, J lost 11 bases, and 14 bases lay in between. The CDR3 length is 14 residues. Per germline, CDR1 SGHTS and CDR2 YDEGEE. CDR3 sequence: CASSLGDTIGKLFF. CDR3 bases: TGTGCCAGCAGCTTGGGGGACACCATAGGGAAACTGTTTTTT.

The sample holds a few counts of this clone. V gene TRBV6-4 combines with J gene TRBJ2-3; the D gene is possibly TRBD2 (5 bases). This CDR3 has 15 amino acids. V was trimmed by 3 bases and J by 0 bases, leaving 10 bases between them. Germline V gives CDR1 MRHNA, CDR2 SNTAGT. The CDR3 sequence is CASSEGEGSTDTQYF. The CDR3, as DNA: TGTGCCAGCAGTGAAGGTGAGGGTAGCACAGATACGCAGTATTTT.

The chain recombines TRBV6-6 with TRBJ2-7, with a weak D call TRBD2 (5 bases). Trimming stripped 8 bases from V and 4 bases from J, with 21 bases between. CDR3 size: 15 residues. Germline lookup yields CDR1 MNHNY and CDR2 SVGAGI (reference sequence). CDR3 sequence (DNA): TGTGCCAGCGCGTACGTCCGGGATGTCCGATACGAGCAGTACTTC. This codes for CASAYVRDVRYEQYF.

V usage is TRBV6-5 and J usage is TRBJ1-5, with D uncertain. CDR1 and CDR2 from the germline V gene are MNHEY and SVGAGI. V dropped 5 bases and J dropped 3 bases, with 11 bases sitting between them. This CDR3 region has 14 residues. In nucleotides, the CDR3 is TGTGCCAGCAGTGAACTACAGCCCAATCAGCCCCAGCATTTT. It translates to CASSELQPNQPQHF.

J is TRBJ1-6 and V is TRBV9; D perhaps matches TRBD1 (6 bases). Trimming took off 2 bases at V and 13 bases at J, with 19 bases between the two ends. Looked up from germline, CDR1 is SGDLS and CDR2 is YYNGEE. This CDR3 has 15 amino acids. For the CDR3, the DNA is TGTGCCAGCAGCGTGAATGGGGGCCGGGGATCGCCCCTCCACTTT. It translates to CASSVNGGRGSPLHF.

The chain employs TRBV7-2 and TRBJ1-1; TRBD1 aligns across 8 bases. This CDR3 comprises 14 residues. Trimming cost V 5 bases and J 0 bases; bases outside gene matches: 2. Germline V gives CDR1 SGHTA, CDR2 FQGNSA. CDR3 bases: TGTGCCAGCAGCGAGGGACAGGTGAACACTGAAGCTTTCTTT. Translated: CASSEGQVNTEAFF.

The CDR3 coding sequence is TGTGCCAGCAGTGAAACTAGGCTAGCGACCCATGAGCAGTTCTTC. It encodes CASSETRLATHEQFF. The chain has TRBV6-1 and TRBJ2-1, with D maybe TRBD2 (6 bases). Trimming cost V 2 bases and J 8 bases, with 16 bases left between them. The CDR3 covers 15 residues. Germline V lookup: CDR1 MNHNS, CDR2 SASEGT.

This rearrangement joins TRBV28 to TRBJ1-5; no firm D call. From germline, CDR1 is MDHEN and CDR2 SYDVKM. The CDR3 contains 15 residues. Trimming shortened V by 2 bases and J by 0 bases, and 8 bases separated the two germline ends. CDR3 in amino acids: CASSLRDYSNQPQHF. Here the CDR3 DNA reads TGTGCCAGCAGTTTACGGGATTATAGCAATCAGCCCCAGCATTTT. The variable domain in full, completed from reference TRBV28 and TRBJ1-5, reads DVKVTQSSRYLVKRTGEKVFLECVQDMDHENMFWYRQDPGLGLRLIYFSYDVKMKEKGDIPEGYSVSREKKERFSLILESASTNQTSMYLCASSLRDYSNQPQHFGDGTRLSIL.

In its sample, this clone was seen a few times. The chain is built from TRBV14 and TRBJ1-1; D is undetermined. The germline CDR1 and CDR2 sequences are SGHDN and FVKESK. Trimming removed 6 bases from V and 4 bases from J, with 6 bases in between. The CDR3 runs to 11 residues. CDR3 loop: CASSRATEAFF. The CDR3 region has the DNA TGTGCCAGCAGTAGGGCCACTGAAGCTTTCTTT.

The V and J genes are TRBV9 and TRBJ2-5; D is possibly TRBD1 (5 bases). Germline V gene sequence: CDR1 SGDLS, CDR2 YYNGEE. The V end was cut by 0 bases, the J end by 1 base, with 16 bases between. The CDR3 runs 17 residues. CDR3 residues: CASSVGSWTRSQETQYF. In nucleotides, the CDR3 is TGTGCCAGCAGCGTAGGTAGCTGGACACGGAGCCAAGAGACCCAGTACTTC.

This chain uses TRBV2 with TRBJ2-1, with 15 bases lining up with TRBD2. Germline trimming cut 6 bases from V and 9 bases from J; bases unmatched to any gene: 12. Germline CDR1 reads SNHLY; CDR2 reads FYNNEI. The CDR3 length is 17 residues. This CDR3 is CASRTPRTSGGVSEQFF. The CDR3 DNA is TGTGCCAGCAGGACACCTCGGACTAGCGGGGGGGTCAGTGAGCAGTTCTTC.

The rearrangement joins TRBV5-1 to TRBJ2-2, with D possibly matching TRBD1 (6 bases). Germline values: CDR1 SGHRS, CDR2 YFSETQ. Trimming stripped 4 bases from V and 2 bases from J, with 15 bases between. This CDR3 contains 16 residues. The CDR3 protein is CASSVRGGHNTGELFF. In DNA, the CDR3 is TGCGCCAGCAGCGTGAGAGGGGGACACAACACCGGGGAGCTGTTTTTT.

In this sample, this clone turned up once. The V and J genes are TRBV27 and TRBJ2-7; 7 bases are a match to TRBD1. CDR1 MNHEY and CDR2 SMNVEV come from the germline V gene (reference sequence). The CDR3 contains 12 residues. The J segment lost 6 bases and the V segment lost 10 bases, leaving 9 bases of the junction unmatched. As DNA, the CDR3 is TGTGCCACCTGGACAGGTGGGGGCGAGCAGTACTTC. It encodes CATWTGGGEQYF.

The J gene is TRBJ2-7, the V gene TRBV6-1; D is ambiguous. The CDR3 length is 11 residues. V was cut by 6 bases and J by 0 bases, with 3 bases left in between. CDR1 and CDR2 (germline): MNHNS, SASEGT. In DNA form, the CDR3 reads TGTGCCAGCAGGAGCTCCTACGAGCAGTACTTC. Residues: CASRSSYEQYF.

The chain carries TRBV7-3 and TRBJ2-7; 9 bases fit TRBD1. There are 14 residues in the CDR3. CDR1 SGHTA and CDR2 FQGTGA come from the germline V gene. The junction had 7 bases not matched to a gene; V was cut back by 4 bases and J by 6 bases. The CDR3 DNA reads as TGTGCCAGCAGCTCCTCCGGGACAGGGCTCGAGCAGTACTTC. Its protein is CASSSSGTGLEQYF. Full variable domain (missing parts from reference TRBV7-3 and TRBJ2-7): GAGVSQTPSNKVTEKGKYVELRCDPISGHTALYWYRQSLGQGPEFLIYFQGTGAADDSGLPNDRFFAVRPEGSVSTLKIQRTERGDSAVYLCASSSSGTGLEQYFGPGTRLTVT.